The clone carrying this TCR beta chain was observed many times. This CDR3 region has 14 residues. V was clipped by 4 bases and J by 3 bases, with 13 bases between them. Germline V gene lookup returns CDR1 MGHRA and CDR2 YSYEKL. This entry comes from a study of T cells in Graves' hyperthyroidism and ophthalmopathy. Amplified TCR beta CDR3 regions derived from RNA transcripts. When the TCR CDR3 underwent first-round RT-PCR, the HTBI primer set was used. TCRdb independently ran MiXCR on the multiplex PCR reads; one entry per CDR3 protein. The sample lists approximately 380,000 distinct CDR3 sequences, under 20% occurring once.

This sequence originates from a young woman with Graves' hyperthyroidism. The chain combines TRBV4-1 with TRBJ2-7; D possibly corresponds to TRBD2 (7 bases). The source material was blood. For the CDR3, the DNA is TGCGCCAGCAGCCCCGGGGGGCGAGGCTACGAGCAGTACTTC. Translating gives CASSPGGRGYEQYF.